Presented here are 27 T cell receptor beta chains from one specimen sequenced in a study of T cell responses to AZD1222 COVID-19 vaccine. The repertoire was sequenced with immunoSEQ multiplex PCR; TCRdb's copy has only in-frame clones and lacks some. The sample lists fewer than 110,000 clones; roughly 90% were seen once. The sequences come from peripheral blood, collected on day 0 of AZD1222 vaccination. All receptors come from an adult in good health.

CDR3 sequence (DNA): TGTGCCAGCAGCTTAATGGTACAGCCCTCCGGGCGGCAGTACTTC. Translating it yields CASSLMVQPSGRQYF. The chain links TRBV7-2 to TRBJ2-7; D not resolved. Deletions cut 2 bases from V and 9 bases from J, with 20 bases between. The CDR3 sequence is 15 residues long. Germline V gene sequence: CDR1 SGHTA, CDR2 FQGNSA.

The gene calls are TRBV3-1 (or the pseudogene TRBV3-2) and TRBJ2-7; 7 nucleotides align to TRBD2. This CDR3 spans 17 amino acids. J lost 5 bases, V lost 0 bases, and 13 bases had no gene match. The germline gives CDR1 LGHDT, CDR2 YNNKEL (reference sequence). The CDR3 region has the DNA TGTGCCAGCAGCCAAGATCGTTTAGGCGGGAGCTTGCACGAGCAGTACTTC. Translating gives CASSQDRLGGSLHEQYF.

As for this clone: Additional DNA sequences in this sample encode the identical CDR3. The chain couples TRBV11-2 to TRBJ2-3, with a tentative D call TRBD2 (6 bases). Deletions cut 0 bases from V and 0 bases from J, with 7 bases between. Germline CDR1 SGHAT, CDR2 FQNNGV. The CDR3 is 15 amino acids. CDR3 coding DNA: TGTGCCAGCAGCTTAGACGGGAGAAGCACAGATACGCAGTATTTT. Translating it yields CASSLDGRSTDTQYF.

The chain links TRBV7-9 to TRBJ2-7; tentatively, D is TRBD2 (5 bases). Germline V gives CDR1 SEHNR, CDR2 FQNEAQ (reference sequence). The CDR3 runs 15 residues. Trimming removed 1 base at V and 7 bases at J, with 17 bases between. The CDR3: CASSLVGRGPIEQYF. CDR3 coding DNA: TGTGCCAGCAGCTTAGTAGGGAGAGGCCCGATTGAGCAGTACTTC.

The chain is built from TRBV7-9 and TRBJ1-2; TRBD1 might be the D (5 bases). Trimming took 6 bases from V and 5 from J, leaving 19 bases between them. Germline-derived CDR1 and CDR2 are SEHNR and FQNEAQ (reference sequence). The CDR3 has 15 amino acids. CDR3 residues: CASSPRGSVRYGYTF. The CDR3 DNA reads TGTGCCAGCAGTCCGCGGGGGAGCGTGAGATATGGCTACACCTTC.

This rearrangement joins TRBV10-2 to TRBJ2-7; D possibly corresponds to TRBD2 (5 bases). The V and J ends lost 0 bases and 5 bases respectively, with 8 bases between them. The germline CDR1 and CDR2 sequences are WSHSY and SAAADI. The CDR3 runs to 13 residues. CDR3 in amino acids: CASSESKGDEQYF. CDR3 nucleotide sequence: TGCGCCAGCAGTGAGTCTAAGGGAGACGAGCAGTACTTC.

The V and J genes are TRBV20-1 and TRBJ1-1; D is possibly TRBD1 (5 bases). The germline CDR1 and CDR2 sequences are DFQATT and SNEGSKA (reference sequence). Trimming left V 7 bases short and J 6 bases short, with 12 bases between. The CDR3 totals 11 residues. The chain's CDR3 is CSVMRDPEAFF. The CDR3 coding sequence is TGCAGTGTTATGCGGGACCCTGAAGCTTTCTTT.

V is TRBV6-6 and J is TRBJ2-1; 8 bases line up with TRBD2. The CDR3 sequence is 15 residues long. Trimming at V came to 4 bases and at J to 5 bases, leaving 7 bases not matched to a gene. The germline gives CDR1 MNHNY, CDR2 SVGAGI (reference sequence). CDR3 DNA sequence: TGTGCCAGCAGTTCAGCGGGAGTAGTGGACAATGAGCAGTTCTTC. Translated: CASSSAGVVDNEQFF.

This clone was counted once. The chain links TRBV18 to TRBJ1-6; a weak D match, TRBD1 (5 bases). V lost 1 base, J lost 14 bases, and 12 bases lay in between. Germline CDR1 and CDR2: KGHSH and LQKENI. There are 13 residues in the CDR3. CDR3 DNA sequence: TGTGCCAGCTCACCACGGGGCTCCGAGGCCCTCCACTTT. Translated, it gives CASSPRGSEALHF.

The chain employs TRBV5-8 and TRBJ2-7; no clear D. CDR3 length equals 11 residues. Germline V gene data show CDR1 as SGHTS and CDR2 as YDEGEE. Trimming shortened V by 0 bases and J by 4 bases, and 2 bases separated the two germline ends. This CDR3 is CASSLDYEQYF. The CDR3 coding sequence is TGTGCCAGCAGCTTGGATTACGAGCAGTACTTC.

This clone appeared many times. The CDR3 loop reads CASSEWTSGFYNEQFF. CDR3 DNA sequence: TGTGCCAGCAGTGAATGGACTAGCGGATTTTACAATGAGCAGTTCTTC. The chain employs TRBV2 and TRBJ2-1, with 10 bases fitting TRBD2. The V gene end was trimmed by 2 bases and the J gene end by 4 bases; junction bases not matched to a gene: 5. Germline lookup yields CDR1 SNHLY and CDR2 FYNNEI. This CDR3 has 16 residues.

The chain has TRBV11-3 and TRBJ2-1; no reliable D call. The germline V gene has CDR1 SGHNT and CDR2 YENEEA. V lost 0 bases to trimming and J lost 13 bases, with 10 bases between them. The CDR3 sequence is 12 residues long. The CDR3, as DNA: TGTGCCAGCAGCTTAGATAGGCGAGTACAGTTCTTC. It is translated as CASSLDRRVQFF.

V and J are TRBV5-1 and TRBJ2-2; D is possibly TRBD2 (5 bases). Trimming removed 4 bases at V and 6 bases at J, with 10 bases between. The CDR3 is 13 amino acids. Germline CDR1 is SGHRS and CDR2 is YFSETQ. CDR3 sequence: CASSIALAGELFF. The CDR3 bases are TGCGCCAGCAGCATAGCGTTAGCCGGGGAGCTGTTTTTT.

The chain recombines TRBV5-1 with TRBJ2-1; 7 bases are shared with TRBD1. The V gene's germline CDR1 is SGHRS and CDR2 YFSETQ. The CDR3 runs 16 residues. Trimming took 2 bases from V and 0 from J; bases not matched to a gene: 5. CDR3 amino acids: CASSLGGQPSYNEQFF. The DNA for the CDR3 is TGCGCCAGCAGCTTAGGGGGCCAACCCTCCTACAATGAGCAGTTCTTC.

V and J are TRBV7-9 and TRBJ2-5, with 7 bases that match TRBD1. The CDR3 length is 14 residues. Germline CDR1 and CDR2: SEHNR and FQNEAQ (reference sequence). The V gene end was trimmed by 5 bases and the J gene end by 2 bases; junction bases not matched to a gene: 5. CDR3 coding DNA: TGTGCCAGCAGCCCTGACAGGGAGCAAGAGACCCAGTACTTC. This gives the protein CASSPDREQETQYF.

This clone was observed a few times. The chain is built from TRBV3-1 (or the pseudogene TRBV3-2) and TRBJ2-2; no definite D call. Deletions cut 1 base from V and 2 bases from J, with 5 bases between. Germline CDR1 is LGHDT and CDR2 is YNNKEL (reference sequence). The CDR3 loop spans 14 amino acids. CDR3 DNA sequence: TGTGCCAGCAGCCAAGGTAGAAACACCGGGGAGCTGTTTTTT. This translates into CASSQGRNTGELFF.

This rearrangement joins TRBV19 to TRBJ1-1; D unclear. V dropped 7 bases and J dropped 3 bases, with 12 bases sitting between them. Germline V lookup: CDR1 LNHDA, CDR2 SQIVND (reference sequence). The CDR3 loop spans 13 amino acids. The CDR3 protein is CASKSLMDTEAFF. The CDR3 DNA is TGTGCCAGTAAGAGCCTCATGGACACTGAAGCTTTCTTT. The full variable domain, its missing parts supplied by reference TRBV19 and TRBJ1-1, is DGGITQSPKYLFRKEGQNVTLSCEQNLNHDAMYWYRQDPGQGLRLIYYSQIVNDFQKGDIAEGYSVSREKKESFPLTVTSAQKNPTAFYLCASKSLMDTEAFFGQGTRLTVV.

The J gene is TRBJ2-5, the V gene TRBV3-1 (or the pseudogene TRBV3-2); D is unresolved. Trimming removed 1 base at V and 4 bases at J, with 13 bases between. The germline CDR1 and CDR2 sequences are LGHDT and YNNKEL (reference sequence). The CDR3 length is 15 residues. This CDR3 is CASSQVGPGRETQYF. The CDR3 DNA is TGTGCCAGCAGCCAAGTCGGACCCGGCCGAGAGACCCAGTACTTC.

This clone was detected only once. The chain combines TRBV3-1 (or the pseudogene TRBV3-2) with TRBJ1-2; weak D call: TRBD1 (5 bases). Per the germline V gene, CDR1 is LGHDT and CDR2 is YNNKEL (reference sequence). Trimming removed 3 bases at V and 1 base at J, with 15 bases between. CDR3 length: 16 amino acids. CDR3 region: CASSQDTLPFNYGYTF. For the CDR3, the DNA is TGTGCCAGCAGCCAGGACACCCTCCCCTTTAACTATGGCTACACCTTC.

This clone was recorded only once. The chain is built from TRBV18 and TRBJ1-1, with D unresolved. With 2 bases removed from V and 7 bases from J, the gap between germline ends came to 17 bases. From germline, CDR1 is KGHSH and CDR2 LQKENI. CDR3 length: 15 amino acids. The CDR3 loop is CASSPIPTDLSEAFF. The CDR3 bases are TGTGCCAGCTCACCAATCCCTACGGATTTAAGTGAAGCTTTCTTT.

The chain joins TRBV28 to TRBJ1-1, with a possible D match to TRBD1 (5 bases). The germline V gene has CDR1 MDHEN and CDR2 SYDVKM. Trimming removed 6 bases from V and 3 bases from J, with 26 bases in between. CDR3 length equals 18 residues. CDR3 sequence (DNA): TGTGCCAGCAGGTCCCAGGGCGTGTGGGGGTTGAGGGACACTGAAGCTTTCTTT. It codes for CASRSQGVWGLRDTEAFF.

The chain couples TRBV18 to TRBJ2-1, with a possible D match to TRBD1 (6 bases). Germline CDR1 is KGHSH and CDR2 is LQKENI. There are 15 residues in the CDR3. The ends were cut back, 6 bases at V and 2 bases at J, with 14 bases in the middle. CDR3 amino acids: CASSERGSTYNEQFF. In DNA form, the CDR3 reads TGTGCCAGCTCCGAGAGGGGGTCTACCTACAATGAGCAGTTCTTC. The full variable domain, with the rest looked up from reference TRBV18 and TRBJ2-1, is NAGVMQNPRHLVRRRGQEARLRCSPMKGHSHVYWYRQLPEEGLKFMVYLQKENIIDESGMPKERFSAEFPKEGPSILRIQQVVRGDSAAYFCASSERGSTYNEQFFGPGTRLTVL.

The J gene is TRBJ2-3, the V gene TRBV5-8; 8 bases are shared with TRBD1. Trimming cost V 4 bases and J 6 bases; bases outside gene matches: 10. Germline assignment: CDR1 SGHTS and CDR2 YDEGEE. This CDR3 has 15 amino acids. CDR3 nucleotide sequence: TGTGCCAGCAGCAGTCCCCAGGACAGGGAGGATACGCAGTATTTT. It specifies CASSSPQDREDTQYF.

The chain is built from TRBV30 and TRBJ1-1; 7 positions agree with TRBD1. This CDR3 has 13 amino acids. V lost 5 bases, J lost 1 base, and 4 bases stayed unmatched. Germline assignment: CDR1 GTSNPN and CDR2 SVGIG (reference sequence). CDR3 bases: TGTGCCTGGCGACACAGGGGGAACACTGAAGCTTTCTTT. Translating gives CAWRHRGNTEAFF.

J is TRBJ2-7 and V is TRBV3-1 (or the pseudogene TRBV3-2); no definite D call. Trimming removed 1 base at V and 4 bases at J, with 17 bases between. Germline V gene data show CDR1 as LGHDT and CDR2 as YNNKEL (reference sequence). This CDR3 is 16 amino acids long. CDR3 nucleotides: TGTGCCAGCAGCCAAGTAAATTCGGGTCTGGAGTACGAGCAGTACTTC. Translating it yields CASSQVNSGLEYEQYF.

This clone appeared once. The chain's CDR3 is CASRVAGPAYEQYF. CDR3 DNA: TGTGCCAGCAGGGTCGCGGGCCCAGCCTACGAGCAGTACTTC. The chain has TRBV6-5 and TRBJ2-7, with D possibly matching TRBD2 (5 bases). Germline lookup yields CDR1 MNHEY and CDR2 SVGAGI. V was shortened by 6 bases and J by 2 bases, with 14 bases between the two germline ends. The CDR3 totals 14 residues.

The rearrangement uses TRBV11-3 and TRBJ2-2; D remains ambiguous. CDR3 length: 15 amino acids. V lost 4 bases to trimming and J lost 6 bases, with 15 bases between them. Germline CDR1 and CDR2: SGHNT and YENEEA. In DNA form, the CDR3 reads TGTGCCAGCAGCTCCGGGTCTAGGGTGGCCGGGGAGCTGTTTTTT. This gives the protein CASSSGSRVAGELFF.